The T cell receptor (beta chain) under discussion was sequenced for a study of T cell responses to AZD1222 COVID-19 vaccine. Points from the study as a whole: Clonal diversity was possibly underestimated, and the donors were mostly white British, with more females. Of spike-specific TCRs, nearly half reportedly target regions left unmutated in variants.

The V and J ends lost 3 bases and 2 bases, in that order; junction bases with no gene match: 7. CDR1 SGHKS and CDR2 YYEKEE come from the germline V gene (reference sequence). The CDR3 loop spans 16 amino acids. The table came from immunoSEQ multiplex PCR; TCRdb's copy has only in-frame clones and leaves some out. The sample includes about 94,000 clones, 85% seen only once; the top ten take more than 4%. About this clone: What it recognizes is unknown.

Whether given at about 4 or about 12 weeks, second doses were pooled. This specimen was peripheral blood, taken 28 days after the second AZD1222 dose. The rearrangement links TRBV5-5 to TRBJ2-3, with 9 bases matching TRBD1. This receptor was taken from an adult who received the AZD1222 COVID-19 vaccine. In DNA form, the CDR3 reads TGTGCCAGCAGCTGGGGGACAGGGAGGGTCACAGATACGCAGTATTTT. Residues: CASSWGTGRVTDTQYF.